This TCR beta chain was captured by sequencing in a study of shared clonotypes between healthy human individuals. V was shortened by 3 bases and J by 0 bases, with 11 bases between the two germline ends. The CDR3 contains 14 residues. Germline values: CDR1 SQVTM, CDR2 ANQGSEA. TCRdb's table, derived via immunoSEQ multiplex PCR, lists solely in-frame clones and lacks some. The sample lists 2,500,000 or so clones, 92% seen once, with about 0.36% in the top ten. This rearrangement joins TRBV29-1 to TRBJ2-5; the D gene could be TRBD1 or TRBD2 (5 bases each). Sequenced input: naive CD4+ T cells from PBMCs. Noted subset: CD45RA+ positively selected. The source is a man aged 18 to 30 in good health. Some clones in this sample may be carry-over from other donors' samples. CDR3 sequence reads: CSVEGRVNQETQYF. CDR3 DNA: TGCAGCGTTGAGGGGCGGGTGAACCAAGAGACCCAGTACTTC.